This TCR beta chain comes out of a study of T cells in Graves' hyperthyroidism and ophthalmopathy. Study-wide results and caveats: Most clonotypes that expanded in the thyroid above 0.001 also showed up in blood.

CDR1 SGHVS and CDR2 FNYEAQ come from the germline V gene. This CDR3 region has 17 residues. Unmatched junction bases numbered 8, after V lost 2 bases and J lost 3 bases. Amplification of TCR beta CDR3 regions used RNA as the template. The HTBI primer set was used in a first-round RT-PCR of the TCR CDR3. TCRdb used MiXCR to reprocess the multiplex PCR reads, holding one entry per CDR3 protein. Of hundreds of thousands of distinct CDR3 sequences listed, roughly 20% are singletons. Disease duration was under 3 months in the ophthalmopathy patients, who also had a Clinical Activity Score of at least 3 and a NOSPECS grade of at least 4. A patient was excluded if there was uncontrolled infection, other autoimmune disease, pregnancy or lactation. PBMCs were sourced from over 8.5 ml fresh peripheral blood. Of note for this clonotype: Antigen unknown.

Sequenced: blood. The chain is built from TRBV7-6 and TRBJ2-2; TRBD1 matches 8 bases. This clonotype was obtained from a man aged 25 to 40 with Graves' ophthalmopathy. CDR3 region: CASSLSTTGEDTGELFF. In DNA, the CDR3 is TGTGCCAGCAGCTTAAGCACGACAGGGGAAGACACCGGGGAGCTGTTTTTT.